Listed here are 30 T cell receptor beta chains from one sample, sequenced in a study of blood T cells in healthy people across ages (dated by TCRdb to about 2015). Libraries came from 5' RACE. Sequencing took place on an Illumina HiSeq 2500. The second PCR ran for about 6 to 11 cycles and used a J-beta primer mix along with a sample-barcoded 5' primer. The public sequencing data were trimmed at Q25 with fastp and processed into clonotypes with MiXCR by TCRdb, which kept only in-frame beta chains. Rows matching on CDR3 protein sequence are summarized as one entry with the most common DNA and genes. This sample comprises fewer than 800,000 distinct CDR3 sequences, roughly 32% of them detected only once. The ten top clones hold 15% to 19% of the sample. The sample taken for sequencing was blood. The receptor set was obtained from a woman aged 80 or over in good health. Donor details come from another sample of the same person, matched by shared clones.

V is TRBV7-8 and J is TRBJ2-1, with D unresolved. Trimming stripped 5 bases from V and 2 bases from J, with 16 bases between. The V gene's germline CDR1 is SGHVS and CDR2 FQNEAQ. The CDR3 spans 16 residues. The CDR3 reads CASSIRVSQAYNEQFF. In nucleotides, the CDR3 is TGTGCCAGCAGCATTCGGGTCAGCCAAGCCTACAATGAGCAGTTCTTC.

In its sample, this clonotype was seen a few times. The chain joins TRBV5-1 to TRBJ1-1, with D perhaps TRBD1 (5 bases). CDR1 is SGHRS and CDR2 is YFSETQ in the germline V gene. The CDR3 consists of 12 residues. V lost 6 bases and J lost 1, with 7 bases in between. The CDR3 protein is CASKTGNTEAFF. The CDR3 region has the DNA TGCGCCAGCAAAACAGGGAACACTGAAGCTTTCTTT.

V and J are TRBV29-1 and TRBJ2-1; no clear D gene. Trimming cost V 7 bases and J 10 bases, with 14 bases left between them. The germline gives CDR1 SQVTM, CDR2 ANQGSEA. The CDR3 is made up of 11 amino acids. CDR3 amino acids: CSALDAHEQFF. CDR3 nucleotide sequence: TGCAGCGCTCTGGACGCTCACGAGCAGTTCTTC.

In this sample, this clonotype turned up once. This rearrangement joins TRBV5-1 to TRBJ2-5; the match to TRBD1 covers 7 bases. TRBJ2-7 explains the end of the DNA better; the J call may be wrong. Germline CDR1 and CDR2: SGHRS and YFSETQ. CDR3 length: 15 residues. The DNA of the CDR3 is TGCGCCAGCAGCTTGGAAGTGACAGGGAGTTACGAGCAGTACTTC. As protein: CASSLEVTGSYEQYF.

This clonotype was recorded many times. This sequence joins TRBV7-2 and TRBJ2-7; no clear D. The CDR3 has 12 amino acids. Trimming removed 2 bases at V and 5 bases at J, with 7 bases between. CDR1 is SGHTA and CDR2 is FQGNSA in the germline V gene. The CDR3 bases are TGTGCCAGCAGCTTAATGCGCCACGAGCAGTACTTC. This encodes CASSLMRHEQYF.

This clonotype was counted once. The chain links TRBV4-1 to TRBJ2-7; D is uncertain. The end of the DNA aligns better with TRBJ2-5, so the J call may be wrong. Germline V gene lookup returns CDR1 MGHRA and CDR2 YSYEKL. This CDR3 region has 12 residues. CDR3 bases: TGCGCCAGCAGCCACCCGCTAGAGACCCAGTACTTC. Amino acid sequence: CASSHPLETQYF.

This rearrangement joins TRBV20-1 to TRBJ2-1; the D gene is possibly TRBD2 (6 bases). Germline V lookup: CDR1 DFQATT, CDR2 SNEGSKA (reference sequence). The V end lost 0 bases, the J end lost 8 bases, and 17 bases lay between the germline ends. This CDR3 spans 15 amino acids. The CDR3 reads CSARDNSGGGHEQFF. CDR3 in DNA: TGCAGTGCTAGAGATAACAGCGGAGGAGGGCATGAGCAGTTCTTC.

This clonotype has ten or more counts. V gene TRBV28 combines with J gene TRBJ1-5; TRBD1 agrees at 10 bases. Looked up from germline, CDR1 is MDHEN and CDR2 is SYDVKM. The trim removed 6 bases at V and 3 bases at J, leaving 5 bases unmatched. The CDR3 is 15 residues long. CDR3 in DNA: TGTGCCAGCAGGGGGACAGGGGACAACAATCAGCCCCAGCATTTT. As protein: CASRGTGDNNQPQHF.

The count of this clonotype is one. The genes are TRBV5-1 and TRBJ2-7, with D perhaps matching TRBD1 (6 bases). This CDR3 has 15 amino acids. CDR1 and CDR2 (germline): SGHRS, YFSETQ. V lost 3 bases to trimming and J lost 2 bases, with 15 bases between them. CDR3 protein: CASSSAPGQTYEQYF. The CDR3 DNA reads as TGCGCCAGCAGCTCCGCGCCGGGACAAACCTACGAGCAGTACTTC. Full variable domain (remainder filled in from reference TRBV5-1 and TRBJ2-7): KAGVTQTPRYLIKTRGQQVTLSCSPISGHRSVSWYQQTPGQGLQFLFEYFSETQRNKGNFPGRFSGRQFSNSRSEMNVSTLELGDSALYLCASSSAPGQTYEQYFGPGTRLTVT.

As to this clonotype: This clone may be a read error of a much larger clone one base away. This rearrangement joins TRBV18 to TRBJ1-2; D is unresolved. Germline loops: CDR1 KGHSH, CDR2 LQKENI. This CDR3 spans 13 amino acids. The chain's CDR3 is CASSPARNYGHTF. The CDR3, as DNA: TGTGCCAGCTCACCGGCCCGTAACTATGGCCACACCTTC.

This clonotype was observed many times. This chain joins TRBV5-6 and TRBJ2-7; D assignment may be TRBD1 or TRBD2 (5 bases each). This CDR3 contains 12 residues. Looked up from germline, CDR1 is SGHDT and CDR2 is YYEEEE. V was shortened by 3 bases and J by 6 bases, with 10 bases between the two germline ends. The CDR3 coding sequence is TGTGCCAGCAGCTCCGGGACCCCCGAGCAGTACTTC. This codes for CASSSGTPEQYF.

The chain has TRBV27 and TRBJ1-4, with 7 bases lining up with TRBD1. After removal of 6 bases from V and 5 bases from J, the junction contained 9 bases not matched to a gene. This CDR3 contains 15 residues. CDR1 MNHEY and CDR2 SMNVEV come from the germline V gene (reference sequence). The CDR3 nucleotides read TGTGCCAGCAGGCCCCAAGGGGGCGCGAATGAAAAACTGTTTTTT. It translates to CASRPQGGANEKLFF.

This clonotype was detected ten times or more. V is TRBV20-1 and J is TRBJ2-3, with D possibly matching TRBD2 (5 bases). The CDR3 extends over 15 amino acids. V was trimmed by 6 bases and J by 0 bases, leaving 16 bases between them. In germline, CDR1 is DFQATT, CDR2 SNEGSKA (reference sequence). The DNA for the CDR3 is TGCAGTGCACCTCCTACTAGGACTAGCACAGATACGCAGTATTTT. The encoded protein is CSAPPTRTSTDTQYF.

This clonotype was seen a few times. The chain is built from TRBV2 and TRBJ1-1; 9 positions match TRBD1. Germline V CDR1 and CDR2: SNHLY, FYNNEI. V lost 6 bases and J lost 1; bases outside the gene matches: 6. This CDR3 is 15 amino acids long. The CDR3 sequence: CASRSDRGGNTEAFF. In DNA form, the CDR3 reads TGTGCCAGCAGATCGGACAGGGGAGGGAACACTGAAGCTTTCTTT.

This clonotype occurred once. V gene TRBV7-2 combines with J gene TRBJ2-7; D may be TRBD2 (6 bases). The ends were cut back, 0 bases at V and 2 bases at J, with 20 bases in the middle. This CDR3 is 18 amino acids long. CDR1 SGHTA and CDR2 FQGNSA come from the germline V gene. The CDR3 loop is CASSLALSRRDLTYEQYF. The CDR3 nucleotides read TGTGCCAGCAGCTTAGCCCTCAGTAGGAGGGACCTAACCTACGAGCAGTACTTC.

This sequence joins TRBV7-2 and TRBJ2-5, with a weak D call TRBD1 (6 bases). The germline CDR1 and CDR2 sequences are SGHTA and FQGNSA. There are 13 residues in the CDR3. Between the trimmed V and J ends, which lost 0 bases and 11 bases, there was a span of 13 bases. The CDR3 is CASSLAAGVEQYF. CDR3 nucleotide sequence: TGTGCCAGCAGCTTAGCGGCAGGGGTTGAGCAGTACTTC.

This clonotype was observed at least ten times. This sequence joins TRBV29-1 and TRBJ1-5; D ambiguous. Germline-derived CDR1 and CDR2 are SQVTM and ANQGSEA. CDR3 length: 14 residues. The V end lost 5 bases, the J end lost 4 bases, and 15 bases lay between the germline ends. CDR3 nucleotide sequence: TGCAGCGTTCGCCTTGGGTTTGGAAATCAGCCCCAGCATTTT. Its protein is CSVRLGFGNQPQHF.

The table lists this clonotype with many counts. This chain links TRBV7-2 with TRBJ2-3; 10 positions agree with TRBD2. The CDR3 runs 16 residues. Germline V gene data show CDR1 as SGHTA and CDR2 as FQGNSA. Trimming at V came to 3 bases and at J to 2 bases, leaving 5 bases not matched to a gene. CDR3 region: CASSLGLAQLTDTQYF. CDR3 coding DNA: TGTGCCAGCAGCTTGGGACTAGCGCAACTCACAGATACGCAGTATTTT.

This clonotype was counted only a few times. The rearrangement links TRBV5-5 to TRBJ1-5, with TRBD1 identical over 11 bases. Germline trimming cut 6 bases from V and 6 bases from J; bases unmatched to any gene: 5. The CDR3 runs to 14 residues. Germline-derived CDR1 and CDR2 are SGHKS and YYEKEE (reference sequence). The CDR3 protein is CASTVGTGGQPQHF. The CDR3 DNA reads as TGTGCCAGCACTGTGGGGACAGGGGGTCAGCCCCAGCATTTT.

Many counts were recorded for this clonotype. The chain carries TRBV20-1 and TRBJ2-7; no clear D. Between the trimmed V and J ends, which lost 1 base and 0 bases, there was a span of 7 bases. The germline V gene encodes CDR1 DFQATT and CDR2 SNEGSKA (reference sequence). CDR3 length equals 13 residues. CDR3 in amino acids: CSARAESSYEQYF. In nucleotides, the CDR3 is TGCAGTGCTAGAGCAGAGAGCTCCTACGAGCAGTACTTC.

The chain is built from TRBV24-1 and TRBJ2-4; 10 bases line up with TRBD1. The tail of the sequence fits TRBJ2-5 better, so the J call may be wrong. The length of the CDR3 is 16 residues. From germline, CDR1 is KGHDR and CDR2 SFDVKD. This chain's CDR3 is CATSDPGTGAQETQYF. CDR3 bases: TGTGCCACCAGTGACCCCGGGACAGGGGCGCAAGAGACCCAGTACTTC.

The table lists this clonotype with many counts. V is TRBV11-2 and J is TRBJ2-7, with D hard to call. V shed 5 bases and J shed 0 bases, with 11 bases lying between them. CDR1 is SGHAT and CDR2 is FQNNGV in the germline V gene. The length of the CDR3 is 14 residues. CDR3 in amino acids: CASSSTQFSYEQYF. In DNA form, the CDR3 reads TGTGCCAGCAGCAGTACACAATTCTCCTACGAGCAGTACTTC.

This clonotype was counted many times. CDR3 residues: CAISEGQGGGYTF. The CDR3 DNA reads as TGTGCCATCAGTGAAGGGCAGGGGGGTGGCTACACCTTC. The rearrangement uses TRBV10-3 and TRBJ1-2; TRBD1 matches at 7 bases. The germline CDR1 and CDR2 sequences are ENHRY and SYGVKD. The CDR3 covers 13 residues. The junction had 5 bases not matched to a gene; V was cut back by 3 bases and J by 7 bases.

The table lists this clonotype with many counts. CDR3 DNA: TGCGCCAGCCAATCCGATGCATTCTACGAGCAGTACTTC. The encoded protein is CASQSDAFYEQYF. J is TRBJ2-7 and V is TRBV5-1; D call uncertain. Germline assignment: CDR1 SGHRS and CDR2 YFSETQ. The length of the CDR3 is 13 residues. V dropped 7 bases and J dropped 3 bases, with 14 bases sitting between them.

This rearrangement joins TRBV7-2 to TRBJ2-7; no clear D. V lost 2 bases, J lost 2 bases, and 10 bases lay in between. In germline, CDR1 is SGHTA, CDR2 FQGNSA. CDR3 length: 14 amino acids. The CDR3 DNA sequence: TGTGCCAGCAGCTTATGGGCAGTTGCCTACGAGCAGTACTTC. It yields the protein CASSLWAVAYEQYF. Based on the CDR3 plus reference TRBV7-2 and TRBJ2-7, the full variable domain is GAGVSQSPSNKVTEKGKDVELRCDPISGHTALYWYRQSLGQGLEFLIYFQGNSAPDKSGLPSDRFSAERTGGSVSTLTIQRTQQEDSAVYLCASSLWAVAYEQYFGPGTRLTVT.

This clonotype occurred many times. This CDR3 reads CASSLGQGVAEAFF. The CDR3 DNA is TGTGCCAGCAGCCTTGGACAGGGGGTGGCTGAAGCTTTCTTT. V usage is TRBV9 and J usage is TRBJ1-1, with 10 nucleotides matching TRBD1. V gave up 4 bases and J gave up 6 bases; unmatched junction bases: 6. The CDR3 runs 14 residues. Per the germline V gene, CDR1 is SGDLS and CDR2 is YYNGEE.

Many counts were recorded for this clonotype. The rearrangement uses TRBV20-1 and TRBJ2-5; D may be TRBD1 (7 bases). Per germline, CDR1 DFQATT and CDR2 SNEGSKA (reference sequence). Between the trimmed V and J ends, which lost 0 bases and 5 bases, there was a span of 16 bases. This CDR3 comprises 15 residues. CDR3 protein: CSARDYARGQETQYF. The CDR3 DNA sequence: TGCAGTGCTAGAGATTACGCGCGGGGACAGGAGACCCAGTACTTC.

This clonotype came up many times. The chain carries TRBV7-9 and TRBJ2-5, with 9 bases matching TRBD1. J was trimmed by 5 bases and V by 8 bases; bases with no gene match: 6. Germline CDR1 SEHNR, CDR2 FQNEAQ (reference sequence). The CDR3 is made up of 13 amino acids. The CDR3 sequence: CASLQGAGETQYF. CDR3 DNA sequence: TGTGCCAGCCTACAGGGGGCCGGTGAGACCCAGTACTTC.

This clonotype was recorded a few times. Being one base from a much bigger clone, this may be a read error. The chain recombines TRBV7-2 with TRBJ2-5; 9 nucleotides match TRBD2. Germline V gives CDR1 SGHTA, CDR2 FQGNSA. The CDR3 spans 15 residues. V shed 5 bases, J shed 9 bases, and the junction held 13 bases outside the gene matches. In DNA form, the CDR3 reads TGTGCCAGCAGCCAGGCCAGCGGGAGGAGGCGAGCCCAGTACTTC. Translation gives CASSQASGRRRAQYF.

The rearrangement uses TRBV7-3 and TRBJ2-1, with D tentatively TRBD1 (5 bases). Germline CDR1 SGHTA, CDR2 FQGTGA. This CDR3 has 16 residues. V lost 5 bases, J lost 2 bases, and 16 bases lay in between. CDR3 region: CASSRTLGLPYNEQFF. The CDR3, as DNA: TGTGCCAGCAGCCGAACCCTGGGGCTCCCCTACAATGAGCAGTTCTTC. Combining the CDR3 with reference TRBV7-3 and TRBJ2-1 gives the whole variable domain GAGVSQTPSNKVTEKGKYVELRCDPISGHTALYWYRQSLGQGPEFLIYFQGTGAADDSGLPNDRFFAVRPEGSVSTLKIQRTERGDSAVYLCASSRTLGLPYNEQFFGPGTRLTVL.